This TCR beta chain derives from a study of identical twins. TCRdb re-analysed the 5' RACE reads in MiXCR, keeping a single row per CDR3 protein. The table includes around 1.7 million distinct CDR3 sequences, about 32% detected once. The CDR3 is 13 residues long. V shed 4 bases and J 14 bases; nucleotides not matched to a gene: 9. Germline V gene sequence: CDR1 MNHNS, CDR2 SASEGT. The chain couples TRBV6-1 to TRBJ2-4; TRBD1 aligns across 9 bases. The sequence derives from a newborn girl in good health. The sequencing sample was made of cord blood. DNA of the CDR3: TGTGCCAGCAGTGGCGGGACAGGGTACCAGGAGTACTTC. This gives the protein CASSGGTGYQEYF.